This T cell receptor beta chain was found in a study of blood T cell repertoires in COVID-19 (TCRdb year 2020). Looking at the study overall: The collaborator samples originated in the United States, Italy and Spain and spanned the acute and convalescent phases of COVID-19. Sample metadata almost always included a de-identified subject ID, COVID-19 status, age in years and sex. Where HLA class I and class II types were available, the types were taken from metadata supplied by the sample provider, not from assay-based typing. The samples were drawn from the first 160 participants of the ongoing ImmuneRACE study and from some 1,300 subjects provided by 6 global collaborators. The prospective study material was composed of cDNA or gDNA derived from T cells, B-cell-depleted T cells, or PBMCs. The repertoires were made available in a free public database intended to serve as a resource for research on the immune response to SARS-CoV-2. The dataset comprised deeply sampled blood TCRbeta repertoires from subjects exposed to, actively infected with, or recovered from COVID-19.

The CDR3 goes from the cysteine to the phenylalanine over 11 residues. The CDR3 DNA has 33 bases and is translated from base 1. From V the trimming removes 4 bases and from J it removes 10 bases, while the gene matches leave 2 bases of the junction unaccounted for. Taken from the germline V gene, the CDR1 and CDR2 loops are ENHRY and SYGVKD. Each collaborating institution followed its own protocols to collect whole blood in K2EDTA tubes. For TCRbeta analysis, collaborators shipped samples in one of three forms: frozen whole blood, isolated PBMCs, or DNA extracted from either of those sample types. The paper as a whole reports these results and caveats: The quantity of clinical and demographic metadata differed by source and by participant and was supplied without curation.

Turning to this clone: There is no known antigen for this receptor. Nothing much larger sits one base from this clone, and base qualities are not available.

The immunoSEQ Assay, a bias-controlled multiplex PCR, was used to amplify TCRbeta CDR3 regions from genomic DNA. Per the authors' processing: Nucleated cell counts per sample were estimated from amplification of reference gene primers within the assay. Sequence reads were collapsed and filtered to measure the absolute abundance of every unique TCRbeta CDR3 rearrangement. For each sample, productive Simpson clonality was calculated as the square root of Simpson's diversity index over productive rearrangements. TCRdb took this table from immuneACCESS and kept in-frame rearrangements with V and J called. Such tables lack part of the clones; where checked against another copy, unresolved V genes explain under half of the gap, and the rest is unexplained. V, J and clone size reflect that table, while D and trimming were determined from the DNA. This sample lists over 150,000 clones; about 86% were detected once. The ten top clones hold about 7% of the sample.

Sequencing was done on a sample of peripheral blood. This TCR came from a man in his fifties with active or convalescent COVID-19. The chain links TRBV10-3 with TRBJ1-1; TRBD1 agrees with 8 junctional bases. The DNA sequence is given as TGTGCCATCAGTGGAGGACAGGGAGCTTTCTTT. This is translated as CAISGGQGAFF.